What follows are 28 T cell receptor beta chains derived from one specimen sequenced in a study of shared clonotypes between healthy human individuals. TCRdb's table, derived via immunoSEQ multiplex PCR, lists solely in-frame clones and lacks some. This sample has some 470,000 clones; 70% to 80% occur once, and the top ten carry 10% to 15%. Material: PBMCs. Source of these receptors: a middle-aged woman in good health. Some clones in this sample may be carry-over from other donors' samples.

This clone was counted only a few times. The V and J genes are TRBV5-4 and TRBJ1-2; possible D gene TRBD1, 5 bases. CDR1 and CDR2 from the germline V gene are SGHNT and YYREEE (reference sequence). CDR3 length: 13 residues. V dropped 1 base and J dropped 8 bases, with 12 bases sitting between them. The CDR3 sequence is CASSLISGQGYTF. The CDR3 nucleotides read TGTGCCAGCAGCTTGATTTCAGGGCAGGGCTACACCTTC.

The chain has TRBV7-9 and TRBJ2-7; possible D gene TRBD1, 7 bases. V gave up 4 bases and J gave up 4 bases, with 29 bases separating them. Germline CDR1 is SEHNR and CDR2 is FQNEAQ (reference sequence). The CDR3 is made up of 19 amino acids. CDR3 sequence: CASSSIRDSRVGGPYEQYF. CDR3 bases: TGTGCCAGCAGCTCCATCCGGGACAGTCGTGTCGGAGGGCCTTACGAGCAGTACTTC.

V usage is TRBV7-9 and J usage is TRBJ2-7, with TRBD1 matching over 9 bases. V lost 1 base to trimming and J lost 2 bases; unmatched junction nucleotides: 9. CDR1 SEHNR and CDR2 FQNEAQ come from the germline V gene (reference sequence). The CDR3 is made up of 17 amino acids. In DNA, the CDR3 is TGTGCCAGCAGCTTAGGGGGGAAGGGACAGGGACCCTACGAGCAGTACTTC. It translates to CASSLGGKGQGPYEQYF. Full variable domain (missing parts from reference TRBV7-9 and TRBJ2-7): DTGVSQNPRHKITKRGQNVTFRCDPISEHNRLYWYRQTLGQGPEFLTYFQNEAQLEKSRLLSDRFSAERPKGSFSTLEIQRTEQGDSAMYLCASSLGGKGQGPYEQYFGPGTRLTVT.

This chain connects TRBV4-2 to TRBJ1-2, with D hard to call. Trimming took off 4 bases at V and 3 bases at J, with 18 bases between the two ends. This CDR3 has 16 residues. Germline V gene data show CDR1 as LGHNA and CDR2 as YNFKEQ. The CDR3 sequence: CASSPGEGNNYYGYTF. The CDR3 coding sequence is TGTGCCAGCAGCCCCGGGGAGGGAAACAATTACTATGGCTACACCTTC.

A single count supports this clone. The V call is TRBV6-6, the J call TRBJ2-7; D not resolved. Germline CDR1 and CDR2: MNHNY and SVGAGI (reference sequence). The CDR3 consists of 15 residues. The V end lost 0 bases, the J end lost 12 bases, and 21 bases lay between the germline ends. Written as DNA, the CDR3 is TGTGCCAGCAGTTACTCGGTGGATTCTCCCGAAAACTTGTACTTC. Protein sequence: CASSYSVDSPENLYF.

DNA for the CDR3: TGCGCCAGCAGCGATTGGCCGGACAGGGGATACGAGCAGTACTTC. As protein: CASSDWPDRGYEQYF. The rearrangement joins TRBV5-1 to TRBJ2-7, with 9 positions matching TRBD1. Germline CDR1 and CDR2: SGHRS and YFSETQ. With V trimmed by 4 bases and J by 4 bases, 9 bases remained unmatched. There are 15 residues in the CDR3.

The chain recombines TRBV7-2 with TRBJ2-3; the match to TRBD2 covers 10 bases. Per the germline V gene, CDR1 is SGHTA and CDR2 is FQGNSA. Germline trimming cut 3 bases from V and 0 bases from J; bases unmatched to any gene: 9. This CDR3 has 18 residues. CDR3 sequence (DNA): TGTGCCAGCAGCTTGAGTAATAGGGGACTAGCGAGCACAGATACGCAGTATTTT. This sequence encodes CASSLSNRGLASTDTQYF.

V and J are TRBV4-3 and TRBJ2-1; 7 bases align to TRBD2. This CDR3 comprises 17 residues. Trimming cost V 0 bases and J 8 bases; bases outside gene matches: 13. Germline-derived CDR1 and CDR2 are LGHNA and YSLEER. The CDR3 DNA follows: TGCGCCAGCAGCCAAGATCGGGCGCGGGAGATTGAATATGAGCAGTTCTTC. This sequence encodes CASSQDRAREIEYEQFF.

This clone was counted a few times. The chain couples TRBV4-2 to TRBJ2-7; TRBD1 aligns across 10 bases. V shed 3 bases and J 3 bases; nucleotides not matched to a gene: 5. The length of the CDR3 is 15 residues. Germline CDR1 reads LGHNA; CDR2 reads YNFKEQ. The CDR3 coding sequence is TGTGCCAGCAGCCAGGACAGGGGGGGTATCTACGAGCAGTACTTC. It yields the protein CASSQDRGGIYEQYF.

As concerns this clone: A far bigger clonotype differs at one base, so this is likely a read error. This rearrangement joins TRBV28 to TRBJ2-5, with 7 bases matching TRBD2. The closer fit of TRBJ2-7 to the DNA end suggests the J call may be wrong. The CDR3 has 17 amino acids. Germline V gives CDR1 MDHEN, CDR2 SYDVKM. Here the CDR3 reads CASSLTLGGRTSYEQYF. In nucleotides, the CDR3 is TGTGCCAGCAGTTTAACTCTAGGCGGGAGAACCTCCTACGAGCAGTACTTC.

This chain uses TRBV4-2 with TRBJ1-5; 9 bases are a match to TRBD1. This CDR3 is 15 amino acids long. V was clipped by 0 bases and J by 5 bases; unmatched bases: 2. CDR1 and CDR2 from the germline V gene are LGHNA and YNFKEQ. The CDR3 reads CASSQEGQGYQPQHF. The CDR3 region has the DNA TGTGCCAGCAGCCAAGAGGGACAGGGATATCAGCCCCAGCATTTT.

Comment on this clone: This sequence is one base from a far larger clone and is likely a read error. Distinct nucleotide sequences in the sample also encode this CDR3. DNA of the CDR3: TGTGCTAGCAGCGTAGGTCACGACAGTACTTACGAGCAGTACTTC. It is translated as CASSVGHDSTYEQYF. The chain carries TRBV9 and TRBJ2-7, with D possibly being TRBD1 (5 bases). Germline V gene data show CDR1 as SGDLS and CDR2 as YYNGEE. The CDR3 loop spans 15 amino acids.

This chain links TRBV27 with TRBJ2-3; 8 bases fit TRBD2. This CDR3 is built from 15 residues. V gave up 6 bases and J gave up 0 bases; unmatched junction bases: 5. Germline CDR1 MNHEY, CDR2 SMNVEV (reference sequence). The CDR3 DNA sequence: TGTGCCAGCAGCCGTACTAGCGGAAGCACAGATACGCAGTATTTT. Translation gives CASSRTSGSTDTQYF.

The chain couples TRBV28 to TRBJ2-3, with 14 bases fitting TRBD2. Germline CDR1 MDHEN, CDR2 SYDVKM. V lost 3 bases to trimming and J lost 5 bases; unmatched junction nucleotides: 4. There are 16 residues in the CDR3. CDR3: CASSLGLAGVEDTQYF. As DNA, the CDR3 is TGTGCCAGCAGTTTGGGACTAGCGGGAGTTGAAGATACGCAGTATTTT.

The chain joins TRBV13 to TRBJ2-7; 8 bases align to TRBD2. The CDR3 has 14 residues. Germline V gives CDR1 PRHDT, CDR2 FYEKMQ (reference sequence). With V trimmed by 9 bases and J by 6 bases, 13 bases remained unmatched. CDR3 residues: CARCSGEETGEQYF. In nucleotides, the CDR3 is TGTGCCAGGTGTAGCGGGGAGGAGACGGGCGAGCAGTACTTC.

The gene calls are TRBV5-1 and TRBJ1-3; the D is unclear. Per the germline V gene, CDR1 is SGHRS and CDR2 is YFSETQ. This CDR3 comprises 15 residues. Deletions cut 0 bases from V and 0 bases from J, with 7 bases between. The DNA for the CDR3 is TGCGCCAGCAGCTTGGTGGGAAACTCTGGAAACACCATATATTTT. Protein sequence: CASSLVGNSGNTIYF.

CDR3 amino acids: CASSLRGRGRDNEQFF. The CDR3 DNA follows: TGTGCCAGCAGTTTACGAGGCAGGGGTAGGGACAATGAGCAGTTCTTC. The chain is built from TRBV28 and TRBJ2-1; a weak D match, TRBD1 (6 bases). The CDR3 sequence is 16 residues long. CDR1 MDHEN and CDR2 SYDVKM come from the germline V gene. Trimming cost V 2 bases and J 5 bases, with 16 bases left between them.

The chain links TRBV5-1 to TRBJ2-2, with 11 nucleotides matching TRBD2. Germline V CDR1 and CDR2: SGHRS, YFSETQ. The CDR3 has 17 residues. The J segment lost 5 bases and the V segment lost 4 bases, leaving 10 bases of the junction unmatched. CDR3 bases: TGCGCCAGCAGCCCAATAGCGGGAGGGCCGCGAACCGGGGAGCTGTTTTTT. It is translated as CASSPIAGGPRTGELFF.

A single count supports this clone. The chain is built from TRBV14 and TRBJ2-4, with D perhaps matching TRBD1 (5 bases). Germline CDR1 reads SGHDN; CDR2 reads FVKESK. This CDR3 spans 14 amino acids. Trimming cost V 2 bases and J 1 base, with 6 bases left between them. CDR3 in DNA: TGTGCCAGCAGCCAATGGGGCGCCAAAAACATTCAGTACTTC. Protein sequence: CASSQWGAKNIQYF.

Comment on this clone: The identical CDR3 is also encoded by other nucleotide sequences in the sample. The CDR3 DNA reads TGTGCCTGGAGTGTTGGACAGTACAATGAGCAGTTCTTC. Translated, it gives CAWSVGQYNEQFF. The chain employs TRBV30 and TRBJ2-1, with a weak D call TRBD1 (6 bases). Germline V gene data show CDR1 as GTSNPN and CDR2 as SVGIG (reference sequence). V was cut by 0 bases and J by 4 bases, with 7 bases left in between. CDR3 length: 13 amino acids.

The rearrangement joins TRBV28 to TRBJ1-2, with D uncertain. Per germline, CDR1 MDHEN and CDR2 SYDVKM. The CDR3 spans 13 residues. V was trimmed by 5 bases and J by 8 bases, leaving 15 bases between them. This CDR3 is CASSPRRGWGYTF. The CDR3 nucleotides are TGTGCCAGCAGTCCCCGTCGGGGTTGGGGCTACACCTTC.

In nucleotides, the CDR3 is TGTGCCAGCCAGGTTCTTAGCACAGATACGCAGTATTTT. Translated: CASQVLSTDTQYF. This rearrangement joins TRBV6-6 to TRBJ2-3; D gene ambiguous. The CDR3 spans 13 residues. Germline loops: CDR1 MNHNY, CDR2 SVGAGI (reference sequence). Trimming left V 8 bases short and J 0 bases short, with 9 bases between.

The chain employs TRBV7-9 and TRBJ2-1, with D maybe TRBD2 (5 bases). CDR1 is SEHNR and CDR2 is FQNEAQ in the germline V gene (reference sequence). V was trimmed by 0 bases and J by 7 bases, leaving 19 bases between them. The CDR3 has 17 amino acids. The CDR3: CASSLAPGIVLQNEQFF. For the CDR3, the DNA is TGTGCCAGCAGCTTAGCGCCGGGGATAGTCCTCCAGAATGAGCAGTTCTTC.

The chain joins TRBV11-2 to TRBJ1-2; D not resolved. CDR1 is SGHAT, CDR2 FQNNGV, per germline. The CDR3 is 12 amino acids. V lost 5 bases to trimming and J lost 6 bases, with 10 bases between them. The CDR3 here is CASSLGRNGYTF. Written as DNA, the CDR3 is TGTGCCAGCAGCCTCGGACGGAATGGCTACACCTTC.

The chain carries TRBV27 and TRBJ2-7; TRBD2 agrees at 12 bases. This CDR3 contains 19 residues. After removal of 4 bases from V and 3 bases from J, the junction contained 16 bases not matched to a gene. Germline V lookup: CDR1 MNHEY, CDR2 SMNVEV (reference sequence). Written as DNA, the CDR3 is TGTGCCAGCAGTTCAACAGGGCAGGCGACTAGCGGGAGACTCTACGAGCAGTACTTC. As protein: CASSSTGQATSGRLYEQYF.

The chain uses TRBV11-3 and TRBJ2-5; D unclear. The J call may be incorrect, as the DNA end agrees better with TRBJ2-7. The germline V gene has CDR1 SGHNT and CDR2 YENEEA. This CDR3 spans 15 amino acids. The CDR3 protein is CASSLAGLRVHEQYF. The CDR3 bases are TGTGCCAGCAGCCTCGCCGGTCTCAGAGTCCACGAGCAGTACTTC.

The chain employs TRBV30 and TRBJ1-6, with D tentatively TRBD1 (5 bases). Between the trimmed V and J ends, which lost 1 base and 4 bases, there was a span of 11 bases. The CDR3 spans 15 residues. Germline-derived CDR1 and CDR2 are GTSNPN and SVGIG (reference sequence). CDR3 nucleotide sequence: TGTGCCTGGAGTGAGGGGCAGAGTTATAATTCACCCCTCCACTTT. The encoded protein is CAWSEGQSYNSPLHF.

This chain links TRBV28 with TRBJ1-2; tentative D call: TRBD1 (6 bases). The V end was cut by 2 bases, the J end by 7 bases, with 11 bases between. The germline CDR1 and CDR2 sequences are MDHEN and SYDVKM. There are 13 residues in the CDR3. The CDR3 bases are TGTGCCAGCAGTTTAGGACAGCCCCTTGGCTACACCTTC. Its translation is CASSLGQPLGYTF.